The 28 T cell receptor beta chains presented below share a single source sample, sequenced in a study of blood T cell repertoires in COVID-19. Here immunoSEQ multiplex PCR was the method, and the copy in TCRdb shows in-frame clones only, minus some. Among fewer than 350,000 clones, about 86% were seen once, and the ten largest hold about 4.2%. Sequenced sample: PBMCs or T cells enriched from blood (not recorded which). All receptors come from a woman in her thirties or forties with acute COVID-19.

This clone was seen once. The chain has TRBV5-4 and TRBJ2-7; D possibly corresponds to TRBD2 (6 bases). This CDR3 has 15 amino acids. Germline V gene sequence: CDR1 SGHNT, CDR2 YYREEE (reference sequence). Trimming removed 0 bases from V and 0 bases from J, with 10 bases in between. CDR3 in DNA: TGTGCCAGCAGCTTGGCCGGGACTGCCTCCTACGAGCAGTACTTC. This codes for CASSLAGTASYEQYF.

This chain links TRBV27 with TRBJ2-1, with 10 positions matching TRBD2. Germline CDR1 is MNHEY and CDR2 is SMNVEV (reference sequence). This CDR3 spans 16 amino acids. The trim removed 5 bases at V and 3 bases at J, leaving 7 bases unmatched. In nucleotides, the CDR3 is TGTGCCAGCAGTCCCACCACTAGCGGGAACTACAATGAGCAGTTCTTC. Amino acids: CASSPTTSGNYNEQFF.

CDR3 amino acids: CASSHETGTNEKLFF. CDR3 bases: TGTGCCAGCAGCCATGAGACAGGAACGAACGAAAAACTGTTTTTT. The chain joins TRBV5-4 to TRBJ1-4; D is possibly TRBD1 (6 bases). Looked up from germline, CDR1 is SGHNT and CDR2 is YYREEE (reference sequence). There are 15 residues in the CDR3. Deletions cut 4 bases from V and 8 bases from J, with 18 bases between.

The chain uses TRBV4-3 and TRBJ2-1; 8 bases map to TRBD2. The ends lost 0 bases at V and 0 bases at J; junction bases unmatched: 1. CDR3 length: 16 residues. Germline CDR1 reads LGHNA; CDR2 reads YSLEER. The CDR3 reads CASSQDRGGSYNEQFF. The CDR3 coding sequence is TGCGCCAGCAGCCAAGATCGGGGGGGCTCCTACAATGAGCAGTTCTTC.

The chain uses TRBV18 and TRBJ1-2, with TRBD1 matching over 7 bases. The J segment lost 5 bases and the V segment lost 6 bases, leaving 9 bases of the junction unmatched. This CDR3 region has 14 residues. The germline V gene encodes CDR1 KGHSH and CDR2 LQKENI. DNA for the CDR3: TGTGCCAGCTCCCCGACAGGGCAAATATATGGCTACACCTTC. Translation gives CASSPTGQIYGYTF.

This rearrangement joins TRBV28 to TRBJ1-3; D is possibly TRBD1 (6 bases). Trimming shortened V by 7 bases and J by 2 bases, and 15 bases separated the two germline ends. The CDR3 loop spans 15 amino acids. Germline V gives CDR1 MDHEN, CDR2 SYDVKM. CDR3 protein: CASTEQGKAGNTIYF. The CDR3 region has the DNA TGTGCCAGCACGGAACAGGGAAAGGCTGGAAACACCATATATTTT. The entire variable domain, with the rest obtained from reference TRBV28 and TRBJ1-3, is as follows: DVKVTQSSRYLVKRTGEKVFLECVQDMDHENMFWYRQDPGLGLRLIYFSYDVKMKEKGDIPEGYSVSREKKERFSLILESASTNQTSMYLCASTEQGKAGNTIYFGEGSWLTVV.

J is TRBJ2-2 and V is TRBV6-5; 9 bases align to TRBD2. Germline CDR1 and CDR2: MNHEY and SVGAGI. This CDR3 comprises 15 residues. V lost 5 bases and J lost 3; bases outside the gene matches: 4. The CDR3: CASSPTSGYTGELFF. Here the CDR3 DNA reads TGTGCCAGCAGTCCAACTAGCGGGTACACCGGGGAGCTGTTTTTT.

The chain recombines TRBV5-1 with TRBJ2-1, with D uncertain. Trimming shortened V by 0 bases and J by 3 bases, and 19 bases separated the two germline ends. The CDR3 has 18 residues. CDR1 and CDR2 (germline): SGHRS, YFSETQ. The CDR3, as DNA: TGCGCCAGCAGCTTGGCCGGGTTGGCGGAGTCGTTCTACAATGAGCAGTTCTTC. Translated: CASSLAGLAESFYNEQFF.

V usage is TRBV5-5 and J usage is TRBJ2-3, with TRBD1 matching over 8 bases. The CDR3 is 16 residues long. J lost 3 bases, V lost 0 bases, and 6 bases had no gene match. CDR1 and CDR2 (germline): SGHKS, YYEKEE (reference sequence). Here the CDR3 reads CASSLDPGGGTDTQYF. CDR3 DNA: TGTGCCAGCAGCTTGGATCCAGGGGGCGGGACAGATACGCAGTATTTT.

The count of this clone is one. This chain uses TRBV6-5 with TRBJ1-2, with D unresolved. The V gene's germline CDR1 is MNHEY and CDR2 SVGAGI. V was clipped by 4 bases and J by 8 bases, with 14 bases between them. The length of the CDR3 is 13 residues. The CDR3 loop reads CASSSAGLIGYTF. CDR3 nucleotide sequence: TGTGCCAGCAGTTCTGCCGGACTAATCGGCTACACCTTC.

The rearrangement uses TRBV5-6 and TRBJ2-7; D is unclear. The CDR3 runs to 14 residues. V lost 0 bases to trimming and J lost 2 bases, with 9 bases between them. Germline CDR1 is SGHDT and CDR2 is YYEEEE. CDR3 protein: CASSLAQQTYEQYF. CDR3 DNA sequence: TGTGCCAGCAGCTTGGCACAACAGACCTACGAGCAGTACTTC.

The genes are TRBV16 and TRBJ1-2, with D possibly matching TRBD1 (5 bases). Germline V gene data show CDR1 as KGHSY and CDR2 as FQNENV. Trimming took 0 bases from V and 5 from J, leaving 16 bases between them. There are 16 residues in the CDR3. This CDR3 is CASSQSRLKAGYGYTF. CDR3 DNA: TGTGCCAGCAGCCAATCGCGGCTCAAGGCAGGGTATGGCTACACCTTC.

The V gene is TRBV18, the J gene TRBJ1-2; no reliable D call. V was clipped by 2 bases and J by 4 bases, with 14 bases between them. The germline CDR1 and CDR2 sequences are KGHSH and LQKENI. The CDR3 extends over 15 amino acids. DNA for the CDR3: TGTGCCAGCTCACCAGGCGGGGATGTGGGCTATGGCTACACCTTC. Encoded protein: CASSPGGDVGYGYTF.

CDR3 nucleotides: TGTGCCAGCACCTGGACAGGGGTAGACAAAAACATTCAGTACTTC. Translation gives CASTWTGVDKNIQYF. This chain connects TRBV27 to TRBJ2-4; TRBD1 aligns across 9 bases. V shed 7 bases, J shed 3 bases, and the junction held 7 bases outside the gene matches. The CDR3 sequence is 15 residues long. Germline CDR1 reads MNHEY; CDR2 reads SMNVEV (reference sequence).

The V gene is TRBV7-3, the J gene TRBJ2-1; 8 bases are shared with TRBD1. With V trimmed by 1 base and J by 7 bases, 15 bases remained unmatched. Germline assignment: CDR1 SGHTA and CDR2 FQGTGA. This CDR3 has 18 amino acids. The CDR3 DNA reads TGTGCCAGCAGCTTAAATTCCCTACAGGGGGAGCTAGAAAATGAGCAGTTCTTC. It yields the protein CASSLNSLQGELENEQFF.

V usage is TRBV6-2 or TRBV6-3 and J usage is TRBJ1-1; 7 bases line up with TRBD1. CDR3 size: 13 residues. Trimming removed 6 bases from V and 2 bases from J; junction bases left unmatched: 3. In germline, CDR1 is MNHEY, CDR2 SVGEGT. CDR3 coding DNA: TGTGCCAGCAGCAACAGGGGAAACACTGAAGCTTTCTTT. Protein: CASSNRGNTEAFF.

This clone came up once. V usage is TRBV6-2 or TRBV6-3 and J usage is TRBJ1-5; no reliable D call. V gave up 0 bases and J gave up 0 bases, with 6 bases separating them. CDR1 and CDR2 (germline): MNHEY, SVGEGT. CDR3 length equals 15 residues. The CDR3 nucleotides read TGTGCCAGCAGTTACTCGAGGCATAGCAATCAGCCCCAGCATTTT. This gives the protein CASSYSRHSNQPQHF.

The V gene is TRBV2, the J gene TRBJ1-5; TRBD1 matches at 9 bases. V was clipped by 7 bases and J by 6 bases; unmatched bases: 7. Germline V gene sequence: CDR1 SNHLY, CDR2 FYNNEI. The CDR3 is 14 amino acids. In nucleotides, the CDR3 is TGTGCCAGCAACTCGGACAGGGGAGTTCAGCCCCAGCATTTT. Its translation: CASNSDRGVQPQHF.

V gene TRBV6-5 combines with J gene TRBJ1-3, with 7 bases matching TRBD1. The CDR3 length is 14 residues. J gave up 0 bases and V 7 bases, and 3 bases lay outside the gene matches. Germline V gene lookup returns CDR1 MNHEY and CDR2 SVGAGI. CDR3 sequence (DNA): TGTGCCAGCAAGGGACAGAGCTCTGGAAACACCATATATTTT. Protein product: CASKGQSSGNTIYF.

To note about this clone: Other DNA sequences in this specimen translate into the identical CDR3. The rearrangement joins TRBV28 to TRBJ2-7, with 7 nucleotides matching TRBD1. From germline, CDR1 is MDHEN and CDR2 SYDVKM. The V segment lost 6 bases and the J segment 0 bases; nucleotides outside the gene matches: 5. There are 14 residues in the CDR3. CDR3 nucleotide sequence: TGTGCCAGCAGCCGGACAGGAGGCTCCTACGAGCAGTACTTC. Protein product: CASSRTGGSYEQYF.

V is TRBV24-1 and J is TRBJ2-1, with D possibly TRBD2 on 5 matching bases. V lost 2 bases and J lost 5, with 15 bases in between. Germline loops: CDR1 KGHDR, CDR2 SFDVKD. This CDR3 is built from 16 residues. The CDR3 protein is CATSDSLGRGNNEQFF. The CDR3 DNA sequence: TGTGCCACCAGTGATTCTCTAGGAAGAGGGAACAATGAGCAGTTCTTC.

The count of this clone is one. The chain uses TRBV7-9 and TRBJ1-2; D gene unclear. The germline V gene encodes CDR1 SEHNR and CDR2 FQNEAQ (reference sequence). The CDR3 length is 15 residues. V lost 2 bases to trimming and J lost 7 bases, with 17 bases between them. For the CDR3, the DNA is TGTGCCAGCAGCTTAACGGGAGGGAGTACGAGTGGCTACACCTTC. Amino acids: CASSLTGGSTSGYTF.

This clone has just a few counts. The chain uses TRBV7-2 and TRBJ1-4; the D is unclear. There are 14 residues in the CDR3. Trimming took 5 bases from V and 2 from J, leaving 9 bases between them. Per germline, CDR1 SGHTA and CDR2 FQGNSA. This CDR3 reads CASSVGGTNEKLFF. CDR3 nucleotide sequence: TGTGCCAGCAGCGTAGGAGGGACTAATGAAAAACTGTTTTTT.

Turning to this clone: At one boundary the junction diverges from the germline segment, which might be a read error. The CDR3 loop is CASSFGTGLMNAEAFF. The CDR3 coding sequence is TGTGCCAGCAGCTTTGGGACAGGCCTCATGAACGCTGAAGCTTTCTTT. The chain employs TRBV5-6 and TRBJ1-1; 8 bases fit TRBD1. CDR1 and CDR2 from the germline V gene are SGHDT and YYEEEE. The CDR3 has 16 residues.

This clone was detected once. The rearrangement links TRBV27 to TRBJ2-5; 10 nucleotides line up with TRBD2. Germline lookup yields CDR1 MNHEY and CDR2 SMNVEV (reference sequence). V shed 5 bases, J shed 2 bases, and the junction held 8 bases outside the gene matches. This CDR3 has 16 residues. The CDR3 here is CASSPGLADFQETQYF. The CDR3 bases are TGTGCCAGCAGTCCCGGACTAGCGGACTTTCAAGAGACCCAGTACTTC.

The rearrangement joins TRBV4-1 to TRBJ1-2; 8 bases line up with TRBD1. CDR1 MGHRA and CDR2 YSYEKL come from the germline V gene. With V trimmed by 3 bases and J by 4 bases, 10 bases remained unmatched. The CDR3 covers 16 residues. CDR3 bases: TGCGCCAGCAGCCAGGATATCCCGGGACAGGCCTATGGCTACACCTTC. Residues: CASSQDIPGQAYGYTF.

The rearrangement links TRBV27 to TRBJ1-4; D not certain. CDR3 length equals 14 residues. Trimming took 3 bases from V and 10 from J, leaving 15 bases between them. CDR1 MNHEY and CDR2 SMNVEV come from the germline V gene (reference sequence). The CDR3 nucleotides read TGTGCCAGCAGTTTGCGGCCAAATCCACCAAAACTGTTTTTT. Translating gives CASSLRPNPPKLFF.

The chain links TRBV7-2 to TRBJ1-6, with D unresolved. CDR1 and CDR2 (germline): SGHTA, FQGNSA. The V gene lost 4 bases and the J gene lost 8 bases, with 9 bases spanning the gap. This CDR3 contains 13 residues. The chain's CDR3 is CASSSEIYSPLHF. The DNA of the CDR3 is TGTGCCAGCAGCTCGGAGATATATTCACCCCTCCACTTT.